This note documents a single T cell receptor (beta chain) sequence. These data belong to a study of cytomegalovirus exposure and HLA in healthy donors. In the PCR, 60 Vbeta and 13 Jbeta primers were used. Data came from immunoSEQ multiplex PCR; TCRdb stores just in-frame clones and leaves some out. The table includes 150,000 or so clones, 80% detected once. The V end was cut by 1 base, the J end by 12 bases, with 13 bases between. This CDR3 comprises 13 residues. The germline CDR1 and CDR2 sequences are LNHDA and SQIVND (reference sequence). J is TRBJ1-5 and V is TRBV19; possible D gene TRBD1, 5 bases. This TCR derives from a woman between 40 and 50 years old in good health and CMV-seropositive. Sequencing was carried out using PBMCs. CDR3 region: CASSIGGGGVQHF. The CDR3 DNA is TGTGCCAGTAGTATAGGGGGTGGGGGGGTCCAGCATTTT.